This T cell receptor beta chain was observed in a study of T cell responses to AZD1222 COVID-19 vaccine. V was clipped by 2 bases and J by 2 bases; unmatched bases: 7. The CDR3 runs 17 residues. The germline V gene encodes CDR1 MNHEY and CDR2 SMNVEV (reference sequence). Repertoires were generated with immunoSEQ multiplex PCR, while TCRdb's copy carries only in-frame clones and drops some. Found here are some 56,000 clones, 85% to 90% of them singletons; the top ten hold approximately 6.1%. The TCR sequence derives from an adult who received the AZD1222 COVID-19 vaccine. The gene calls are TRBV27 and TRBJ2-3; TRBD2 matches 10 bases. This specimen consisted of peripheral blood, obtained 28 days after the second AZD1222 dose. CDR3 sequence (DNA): TGTGCCAGCAGTTTAGTTTTCACTAGCGGGACCACAGATACGCAGTATTTT. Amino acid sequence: CASSLVFTSGTTDTQYF.